This T cell receptor (beta chain) originates from a study of blood T cell repertoires in COVID-19. Study as a whole: The United States, Italy and Spain provided the acute and convalescent COVID-19 samples. Sources were T cells, B-cell-depleted T cells, or PBMCs; the material itself was cDNA or gDNA.

Study processing details: The authors estimated nucleated cell counts from reference gene primer amplification. The repertoire was sequenced with immunoSEQ multiplex PCR; TCRdb's copy has only in-frame clones and lacks some. That table is the source of V, J and clone size, and D and trimming were worked out from the DNA. In the table there are 250,000 to 300,000 clones, around 88% of which are singletons. CDR1 is SGDLS and CDR2 is YYNGEE in the germline V gene. The CDR3 runs to 17 residues. The V segment lost 3 bases and the J segment 9 bases; nucleotides outside the gene matches: 15. The receptor's source is a man older than 75 with acute or convalescent COVID-19. The sequenced material came from peripheral blood. This chain connects TRBV9 to TRBJ1-6; 7 nucleotides line up with TRBD1. The CDR3, as DNA: TGTGCCAGCAGCGCACCCGAGGGGGCGCGAATTGCTTCACCCCTCCACTTT. Residues: CASSAPEGARIASPLHF.